The clone carrying this T cell receptor beta chain was picked up a small number of times. The data were obtained in a study of CD8 T cells in ankylosing spondylitis. MiXCR, run by TCRdb on the 5' RACE reads, gives a single entry per CDR3 protein. Of about 340,000 distinct CDR3 sequences in the sample, roughly 15% were seen once. V gave up 2 bases and J gave up 0 bases, with 10 bases separating them. Germline V gene sequence: CDR1 MNHEY, CDR2 SMNVEV (reference sequence). CDR3 size: 16 residues. The chain links TRBV27 to TRBJ2-2, with D perhaps matching TRBD1 or TRBD2 (5 bases each). The clonotype comes from a male donor with ankylosing spondylitis or in good health (not recorded which). The specimen sequenced was blood, either unsorted or a sorted T cell fraction (not recorded which). The CDR3 reads CASSLQGPPNTGELFF. CDR3 nucleotide sequence: TGTGCCAGCAGTTTACAGGGACCTCCGAACACCGGGGAGCTGTTTTTT.